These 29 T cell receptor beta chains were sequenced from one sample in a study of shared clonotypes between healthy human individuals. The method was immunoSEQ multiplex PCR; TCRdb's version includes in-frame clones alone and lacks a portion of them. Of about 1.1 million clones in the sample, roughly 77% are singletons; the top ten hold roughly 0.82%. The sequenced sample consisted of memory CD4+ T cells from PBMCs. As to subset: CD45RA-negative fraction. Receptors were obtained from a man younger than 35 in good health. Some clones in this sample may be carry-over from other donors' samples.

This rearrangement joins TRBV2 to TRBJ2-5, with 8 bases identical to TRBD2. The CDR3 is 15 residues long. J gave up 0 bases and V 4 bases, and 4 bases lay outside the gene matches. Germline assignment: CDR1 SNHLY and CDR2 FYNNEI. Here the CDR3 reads CASSGPSGYQETQYF. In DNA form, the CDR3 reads TGTGCCAGCAGTGGGCCTAGCGGGTACCAAGAGACCCAGTACTTC.

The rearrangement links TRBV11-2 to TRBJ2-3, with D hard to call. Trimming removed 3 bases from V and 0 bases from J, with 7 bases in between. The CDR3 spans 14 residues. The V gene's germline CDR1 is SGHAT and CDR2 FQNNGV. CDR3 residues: CASSFVGSTDTQYF. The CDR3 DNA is TGTGCCAGCAGCTTTGTAGGGAGCACAGATACGCAGTATTTT.

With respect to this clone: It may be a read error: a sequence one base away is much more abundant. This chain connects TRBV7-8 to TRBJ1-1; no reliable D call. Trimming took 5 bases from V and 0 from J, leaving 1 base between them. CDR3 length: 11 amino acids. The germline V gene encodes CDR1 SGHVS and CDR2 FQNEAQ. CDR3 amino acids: CASSLNTEAFF. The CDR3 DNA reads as TGTGCCAGCAGCCTGAACACTGAAGCTTTCTTT.

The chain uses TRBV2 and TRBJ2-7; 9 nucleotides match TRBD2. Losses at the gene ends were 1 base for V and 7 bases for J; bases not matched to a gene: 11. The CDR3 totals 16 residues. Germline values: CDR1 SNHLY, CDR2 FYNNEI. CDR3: CASSEVGSSGDKEQYF. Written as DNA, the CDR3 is TGTGCCAGCAGTGAAGTCGGGTCTAGCGGGGACAAGGAGCAGTACTTC.

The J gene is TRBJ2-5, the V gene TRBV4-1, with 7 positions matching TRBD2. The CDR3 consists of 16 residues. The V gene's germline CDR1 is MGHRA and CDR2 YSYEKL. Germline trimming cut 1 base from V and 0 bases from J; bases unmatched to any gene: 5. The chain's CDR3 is CASSQGSGANQETQYF. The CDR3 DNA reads TGCGCCAGCAGCCAAGGGAGCGGGGCGAACCAAGAGACCCAGTACTTC.

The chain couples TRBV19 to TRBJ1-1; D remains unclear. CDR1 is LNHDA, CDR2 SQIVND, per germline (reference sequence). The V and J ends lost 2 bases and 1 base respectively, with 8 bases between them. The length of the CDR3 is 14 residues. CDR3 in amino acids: CASSIRGSNTEAFF. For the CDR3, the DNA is TGTGCCAGTAGTATACGAGGGTCGAACACTGAAGCTTTCTTT. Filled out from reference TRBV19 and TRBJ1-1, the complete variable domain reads DGGITQSPKYLFRKEGQNVTLSCEQNLNHDAMYWYRQDPGQGLRLIYYSQIVNDFQKGDIAEGYSVSREKKESFPLTVTSAQKNPTAFYLCASSIRGSNTEAFFGQGTRLTVV.

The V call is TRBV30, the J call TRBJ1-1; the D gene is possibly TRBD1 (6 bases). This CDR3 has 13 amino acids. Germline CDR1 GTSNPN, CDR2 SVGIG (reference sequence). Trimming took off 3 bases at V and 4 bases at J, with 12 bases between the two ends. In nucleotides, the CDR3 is TGTGCCTGGAGACAGGGTTTATCCACTGAAGCTTTCTTT. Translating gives CAWRQGLSTEAFF.

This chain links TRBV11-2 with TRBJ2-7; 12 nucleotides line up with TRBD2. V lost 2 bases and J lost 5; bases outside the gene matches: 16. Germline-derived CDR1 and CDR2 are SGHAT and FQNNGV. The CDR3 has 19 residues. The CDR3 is CASSLSVTRRLAGAHEQYF. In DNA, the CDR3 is TGTGCCAGCAGCTTATCGGTGACGAGGCGACTAGCGGGAGCCCACGAGCAGTACTTC.

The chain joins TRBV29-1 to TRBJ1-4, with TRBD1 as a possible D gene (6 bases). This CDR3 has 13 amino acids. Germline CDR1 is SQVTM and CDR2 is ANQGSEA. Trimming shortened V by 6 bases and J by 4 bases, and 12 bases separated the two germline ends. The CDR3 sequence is CSVLRGSNEKLFF. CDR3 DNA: TGCAGCGTACTCAGGGGAAGTAATGAAAAACTGTTTTTT. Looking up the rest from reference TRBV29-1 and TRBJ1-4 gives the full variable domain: SAVISQKPSRDICQRGTSLTIQCQVDSQVTMMFWYRQQPGQSLTLIATANQGSEATYESGFVIDKFPISRPNLTFSTLTVSNMSPEDSSIYLCSVLRGSNEKLFFGSGTQLSVL.

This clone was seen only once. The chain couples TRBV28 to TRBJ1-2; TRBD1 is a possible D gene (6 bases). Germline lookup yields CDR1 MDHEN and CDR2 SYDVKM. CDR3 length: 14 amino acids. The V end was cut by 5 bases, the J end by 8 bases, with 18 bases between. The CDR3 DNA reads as TGTGCCAGCAGTGAACACAGGGACTCGAGCGGCTACACCTTC. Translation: CASSEHRDSSGYTF.

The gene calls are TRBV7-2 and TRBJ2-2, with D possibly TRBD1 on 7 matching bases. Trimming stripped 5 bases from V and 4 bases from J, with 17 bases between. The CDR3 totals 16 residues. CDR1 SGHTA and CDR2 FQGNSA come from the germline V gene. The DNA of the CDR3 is TGTGCCAGCAGCCACGAGGCAGGGGGGCGCACCGGGGAGCTGTTTTTT. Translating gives CASSHEAGGRTGELFF.

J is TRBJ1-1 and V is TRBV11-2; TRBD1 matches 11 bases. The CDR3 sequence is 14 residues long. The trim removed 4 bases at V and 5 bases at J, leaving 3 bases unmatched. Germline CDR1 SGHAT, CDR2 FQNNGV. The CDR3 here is CASSWDRGSTEAFF. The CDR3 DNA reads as TGTGCCAGCAGCTGGGACAGGGGGTCGACTGAAGCTTTCTTT.

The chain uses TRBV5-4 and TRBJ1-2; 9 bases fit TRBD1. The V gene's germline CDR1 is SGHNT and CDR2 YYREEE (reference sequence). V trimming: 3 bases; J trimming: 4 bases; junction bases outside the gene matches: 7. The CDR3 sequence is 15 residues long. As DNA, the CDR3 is TGTGCCAGCAGCTCAGACCCGACAGGGGGCTATGGCTACACCTTC. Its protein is CASSSDPTGGYGYTF.

CDR3 in DNA: TGTGCCAGCAGTTTATTGGGCAGGGGAGGATGGTACAATGAGCAGTTCTTC. Amino acid sequence: CASSLLGRGGWYNEQFF. V is TRBV27 and J is TRBJ2-1; D is perhaps TRBD1 or TRBD2 (6 bases each). The CDR3 consists of 17 residues. The ends were cut back, 1 base at V and 4 bases at J, with 17 bases in the middle. Germline loops: CDR1 MNHEY, CDR2 SMNVEV (reference sequence).

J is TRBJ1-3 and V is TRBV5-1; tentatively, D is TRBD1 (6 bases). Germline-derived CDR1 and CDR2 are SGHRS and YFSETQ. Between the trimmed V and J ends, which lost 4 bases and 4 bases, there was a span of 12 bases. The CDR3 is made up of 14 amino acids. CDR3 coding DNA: TGCGCCAGCAGCCGAGAACAGGGAGGAAACACCATATATTTT. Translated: CASSREQGGNTIYF.

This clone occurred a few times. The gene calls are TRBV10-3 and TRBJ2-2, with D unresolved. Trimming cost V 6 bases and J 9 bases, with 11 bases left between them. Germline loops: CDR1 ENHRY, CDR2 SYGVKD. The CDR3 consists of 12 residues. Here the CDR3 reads CAIRQLGRELFF. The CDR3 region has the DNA TGTGCCATCAGGCAGCTGGGCCGGGAGCTGTTTTTT.

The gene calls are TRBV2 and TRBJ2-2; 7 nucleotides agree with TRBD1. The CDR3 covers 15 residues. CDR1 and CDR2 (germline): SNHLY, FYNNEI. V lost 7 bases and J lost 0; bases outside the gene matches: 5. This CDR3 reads CASTGQAPNTGELFF. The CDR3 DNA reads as TGTGCCAGCACCGGACAGGCGCCGAACACCGGGGAGCTGTTTTTT.

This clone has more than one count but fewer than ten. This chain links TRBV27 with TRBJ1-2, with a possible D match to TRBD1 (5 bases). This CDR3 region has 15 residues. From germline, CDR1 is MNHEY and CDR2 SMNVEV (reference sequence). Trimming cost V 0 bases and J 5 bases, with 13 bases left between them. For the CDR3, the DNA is TGTGCCAGCAGTTTATCGGCCGGGGCCCAGTATGGCTACACCTTC. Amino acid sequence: CASSLSAGAQYGYTF.

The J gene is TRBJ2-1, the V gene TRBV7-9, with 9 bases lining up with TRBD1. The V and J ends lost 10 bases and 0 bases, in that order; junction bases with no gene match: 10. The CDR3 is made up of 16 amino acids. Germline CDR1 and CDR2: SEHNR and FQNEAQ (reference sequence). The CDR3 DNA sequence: TGTGCCACCCCGGGGACAGGGAGAAGCTCCTACAATGAGCAGTTCTTC. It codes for CATPGTGRSSYNEQFF.

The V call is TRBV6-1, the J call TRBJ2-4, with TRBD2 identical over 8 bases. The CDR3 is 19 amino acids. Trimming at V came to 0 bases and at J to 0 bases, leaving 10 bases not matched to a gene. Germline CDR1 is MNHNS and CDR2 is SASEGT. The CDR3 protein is CASSEARAGELLAKNIQYF. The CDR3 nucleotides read TGTGCCAGCAGTGAAGCACGAGCGGGAGAGCTGCTAGCCAAAAACATTCAGTACTTC.

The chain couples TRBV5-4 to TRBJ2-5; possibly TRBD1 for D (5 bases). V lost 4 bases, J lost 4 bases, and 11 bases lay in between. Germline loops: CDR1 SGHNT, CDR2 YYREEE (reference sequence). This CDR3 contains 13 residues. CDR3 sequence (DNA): TGTGCCAGCAGCAGGGGTAACCGAGAGACCCAGTACTTC. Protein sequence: CASSRGNRETQYF.

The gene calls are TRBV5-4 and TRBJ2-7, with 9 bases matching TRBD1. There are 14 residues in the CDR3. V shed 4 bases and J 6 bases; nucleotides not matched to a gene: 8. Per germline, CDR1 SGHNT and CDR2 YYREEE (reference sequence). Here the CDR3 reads CASSPGQGVGEQYF. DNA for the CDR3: TGTGCCAGCAGCCCGGGACAGGGAGTGGGCGAGCAGTACTTC.

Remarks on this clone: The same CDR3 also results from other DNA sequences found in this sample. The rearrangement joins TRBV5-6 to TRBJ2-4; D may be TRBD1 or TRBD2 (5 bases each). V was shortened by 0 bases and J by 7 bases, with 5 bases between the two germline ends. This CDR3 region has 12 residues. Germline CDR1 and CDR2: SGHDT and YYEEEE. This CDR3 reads CASSLGGNIQYF. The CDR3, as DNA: TGTGCCAGCAGCTTGGGGGGGAACATTCAGTACTTC.

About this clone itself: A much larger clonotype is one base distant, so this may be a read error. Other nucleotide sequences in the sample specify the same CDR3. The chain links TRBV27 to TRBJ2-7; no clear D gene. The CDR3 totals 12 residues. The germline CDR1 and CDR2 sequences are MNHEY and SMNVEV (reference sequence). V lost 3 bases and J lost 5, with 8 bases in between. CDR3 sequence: CASSFGTHEQYF. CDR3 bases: TGTGCCAGCAGTTTCGGTACCCACGAGCAGTACTTC.

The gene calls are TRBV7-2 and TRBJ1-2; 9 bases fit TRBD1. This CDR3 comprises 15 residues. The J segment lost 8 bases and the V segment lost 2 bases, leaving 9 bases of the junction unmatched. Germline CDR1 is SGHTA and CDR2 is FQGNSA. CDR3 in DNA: TGTGCCAGCAGCTTATACTCGGTGGGGACAGGGGGCTACACCTTC. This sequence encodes CASSLYSVGTGGYTF.

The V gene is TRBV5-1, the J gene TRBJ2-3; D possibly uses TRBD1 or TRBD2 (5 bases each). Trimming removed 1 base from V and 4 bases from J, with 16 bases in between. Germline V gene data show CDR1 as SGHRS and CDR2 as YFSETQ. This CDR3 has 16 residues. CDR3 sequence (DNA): TGCGCCAGCAGCTTGCGCACCAGGGAGTTCCCAGATACGCAGTATTTT. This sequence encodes CASSLRTREFPDTQYF. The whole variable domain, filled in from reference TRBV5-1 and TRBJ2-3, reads KAGVTQTPRYLIKTRGQQVTLSCSPISGHRSVSWYQQTPGQGLQFLFEYFSETQRNKGNFPGRFSGRQFSNSRSEMNVSTLELGDSALYLCASSLRTREFPDTQYFGPGTRLTVL.

In DNA form, the CDR3 reads TGTGCCAGCAGCAGTCCCGGGACAGATACGCAGTATTTT. It codes for CASSSPGTDTQYF. J is TRBJ2-3 and V is TRBV28, with D unresolved. Germline lookup yields CDR1 MDHEN and CDR2 SYDVKM. Trimming removed 6 bases from V and 3 bases from J, with 10 bases in between. The CDR3 totals 13 residues. Using reference TRBV28 and TRBJ2-3 for the parts outside the CDR3, the full variable domain is DVKVTQSSRYLVKRTGEKVFLECVQDMDHENMFWYRQDPGLGLRLIYFSYDVKMKEKGDIPEGYSVSREKKERFSLILESASTNQTSMYLCASSSPGTDTQYFGPGTRLTVL.

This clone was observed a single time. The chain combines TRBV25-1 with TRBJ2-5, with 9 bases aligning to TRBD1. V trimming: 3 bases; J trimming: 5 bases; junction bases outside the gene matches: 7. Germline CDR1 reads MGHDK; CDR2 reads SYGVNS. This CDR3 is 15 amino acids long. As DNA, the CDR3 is TGTGCCAGCAGTGATCCGGGACAGGGTCTGGAGACCCAGTACTTC. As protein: CASSDPGQGLETQYF.

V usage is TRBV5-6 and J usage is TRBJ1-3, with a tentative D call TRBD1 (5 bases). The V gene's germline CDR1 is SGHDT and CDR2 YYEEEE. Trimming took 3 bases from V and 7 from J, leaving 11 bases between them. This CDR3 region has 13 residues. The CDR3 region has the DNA TGTGCCAGCAGCTCGACAGAGGGCAACACCATATATTTT. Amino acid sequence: CASSSTEGNTIYF. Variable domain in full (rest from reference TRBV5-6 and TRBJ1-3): DAGVTQSPTHLIKTRGQQVTLRCSPKSGHDTVSWYQQALGQGPQFIFQYYEEEERQRGNFPDRFSGHQFPNYSSELNVNALLLGDSALYLCASSSTEGNTIYFGEGSWLTVV.